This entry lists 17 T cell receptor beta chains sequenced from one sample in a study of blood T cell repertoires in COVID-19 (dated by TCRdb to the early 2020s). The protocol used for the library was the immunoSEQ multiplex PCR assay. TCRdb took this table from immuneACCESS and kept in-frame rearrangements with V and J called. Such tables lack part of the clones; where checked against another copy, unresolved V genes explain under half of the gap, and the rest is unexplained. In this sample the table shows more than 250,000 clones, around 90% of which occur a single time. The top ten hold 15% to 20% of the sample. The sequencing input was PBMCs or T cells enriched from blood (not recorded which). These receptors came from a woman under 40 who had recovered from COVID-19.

CDR3 in amino acids: CASSSTSGGIQETQYF. The CDR3 DNA is TGCGCCAGCAGCTCCACTAGCGGGGGAATCCAAGAGACCCAGTACTTC. The V call is TRBV5-1, the J call TRBJ2-5; 11 bases map to TRBD2. Unmatched junction bases numbered 5, after V lost 3 bases and J lost 1 base. Germline CDR1 is SGHRS and CDR2 is YFSETQ. CDR3 length: 16 amino acids. The full variable domain, rest sourced from reference TRBV5-1 and TRBJ2-5, is KAGVTQTPRYLIKTRGQQVTLSCSPISGHRSVSWYQQTPGQGLQFLFEYFSETQRNKGNFPGRFSGRQFSNSRSEMNVSTLELGDSALYLCASSSTSGGIQETQYFGPGTRLLVL.

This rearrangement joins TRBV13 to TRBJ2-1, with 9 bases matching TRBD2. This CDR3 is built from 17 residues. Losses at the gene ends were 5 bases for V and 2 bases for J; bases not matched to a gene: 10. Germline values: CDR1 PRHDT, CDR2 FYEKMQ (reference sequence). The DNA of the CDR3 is TGTGCCAGCAGCCCTATTTGGACTAGCGTTGCCTACAATGAGCAGTTCTTC. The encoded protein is CASSPIWTSVAYNEQFF.

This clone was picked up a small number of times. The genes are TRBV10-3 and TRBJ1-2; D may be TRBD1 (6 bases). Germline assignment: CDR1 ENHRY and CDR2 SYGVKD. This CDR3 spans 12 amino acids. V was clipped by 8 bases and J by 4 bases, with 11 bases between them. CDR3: CAIGQSRYGYTF. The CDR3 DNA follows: TGTGCCATCGGACAGAGTCGCTATGGCTACACCTTC.

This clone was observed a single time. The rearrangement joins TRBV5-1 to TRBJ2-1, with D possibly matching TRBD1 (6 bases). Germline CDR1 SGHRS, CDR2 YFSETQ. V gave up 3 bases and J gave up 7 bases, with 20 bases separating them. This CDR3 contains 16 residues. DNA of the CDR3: TGCGCCAGCAGCTCAGGACAGACCTCCTCGGGGAATGAGCAGTTCTTC. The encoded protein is CASSSGQTSSGNEQFF.

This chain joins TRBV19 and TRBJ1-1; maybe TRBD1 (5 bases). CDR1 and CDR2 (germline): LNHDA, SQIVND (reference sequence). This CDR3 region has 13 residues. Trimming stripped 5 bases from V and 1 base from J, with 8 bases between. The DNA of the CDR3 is TGTGCCAGTAGTGGAGGGGAGAACACTGAAGCTTTCTTT. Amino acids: CASSGGENTEAFF.

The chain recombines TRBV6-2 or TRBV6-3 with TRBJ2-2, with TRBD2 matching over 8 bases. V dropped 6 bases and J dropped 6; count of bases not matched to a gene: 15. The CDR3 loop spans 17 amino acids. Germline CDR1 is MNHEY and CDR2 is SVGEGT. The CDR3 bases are TGTGCCAGCAGCCTTACCCCCGGGACTAGTATAGCCGGGGAGCTGTTTTTT. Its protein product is CASSLTPGTSIAGELFF.

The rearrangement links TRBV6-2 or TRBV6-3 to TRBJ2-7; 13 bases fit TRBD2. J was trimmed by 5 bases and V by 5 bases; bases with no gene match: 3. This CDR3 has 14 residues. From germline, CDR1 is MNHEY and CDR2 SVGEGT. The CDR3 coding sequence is TGTGCCAGCAGTGGGACTAGCGGGACCCACGAGCAGTACTTC. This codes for CASSGTSGTHEQYF.

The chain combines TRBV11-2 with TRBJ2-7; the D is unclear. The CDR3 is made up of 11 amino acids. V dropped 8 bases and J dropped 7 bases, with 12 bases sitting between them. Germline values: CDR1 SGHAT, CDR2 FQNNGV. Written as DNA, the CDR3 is TGTGCCAGCTCCCGATCCAGGGAGCAGTACTTC. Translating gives CASSRSREQYF.

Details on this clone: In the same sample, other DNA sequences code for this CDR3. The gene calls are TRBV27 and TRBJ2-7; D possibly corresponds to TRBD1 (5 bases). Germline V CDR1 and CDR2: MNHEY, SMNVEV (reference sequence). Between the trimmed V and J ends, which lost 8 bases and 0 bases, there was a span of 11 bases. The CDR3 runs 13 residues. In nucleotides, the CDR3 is TGTGCCAGCGGCAGGGATAGCTCCTACGAGCAGTACTTC. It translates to CASGRDSSYEQYF.

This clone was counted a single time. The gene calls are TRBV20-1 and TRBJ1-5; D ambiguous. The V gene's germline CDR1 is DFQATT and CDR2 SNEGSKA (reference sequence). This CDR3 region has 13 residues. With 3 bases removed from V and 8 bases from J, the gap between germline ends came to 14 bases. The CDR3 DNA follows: TGCAGTGCTAGTCTCGTGTTGTCGGAGCCCCAGCATTTT. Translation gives CSASLVLSEPQHF.

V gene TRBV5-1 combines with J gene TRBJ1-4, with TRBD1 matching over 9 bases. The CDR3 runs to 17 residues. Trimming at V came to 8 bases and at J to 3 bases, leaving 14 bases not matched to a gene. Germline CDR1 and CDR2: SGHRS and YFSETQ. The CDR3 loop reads CASSGTGSLGANEKLFF. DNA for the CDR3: TGCGCCAGTTCCGGGACAGGGAGTTTAGGGGCTAATGAAAAACTGTTTTTT.

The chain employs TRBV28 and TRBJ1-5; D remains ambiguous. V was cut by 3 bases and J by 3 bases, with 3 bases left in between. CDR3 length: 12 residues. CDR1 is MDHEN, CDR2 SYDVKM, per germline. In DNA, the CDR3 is TGTGCCAGCAGTTTCTCCAATCAGCCCCAGCATTTT. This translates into CASSFSNQPQHF.

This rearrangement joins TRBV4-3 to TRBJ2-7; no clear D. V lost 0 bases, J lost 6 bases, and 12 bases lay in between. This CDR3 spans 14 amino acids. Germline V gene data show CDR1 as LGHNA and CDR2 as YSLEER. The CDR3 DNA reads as TGCGCCAGCAGCCAAGATATCGGCGGTAGCGAGCAGTACTTC. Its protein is CASSQDIGGSEQYF.

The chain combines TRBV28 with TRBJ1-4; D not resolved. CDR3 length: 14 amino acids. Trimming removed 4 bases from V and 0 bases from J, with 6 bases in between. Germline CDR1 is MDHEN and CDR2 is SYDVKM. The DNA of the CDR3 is TGTGCCAGCAGTTCCCCTGCAACTAATGAAAAACTGTTTTTT. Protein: CASSSPATNEKLFF.

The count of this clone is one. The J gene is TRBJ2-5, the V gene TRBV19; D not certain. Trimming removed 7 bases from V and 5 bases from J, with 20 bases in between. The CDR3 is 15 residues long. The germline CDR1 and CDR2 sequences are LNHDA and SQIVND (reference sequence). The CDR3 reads CASTTLERVSETQYF. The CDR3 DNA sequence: TGTGCCAGTACCACTCTCGAACGGGTTTCGGAGACCCAGTACTTC.

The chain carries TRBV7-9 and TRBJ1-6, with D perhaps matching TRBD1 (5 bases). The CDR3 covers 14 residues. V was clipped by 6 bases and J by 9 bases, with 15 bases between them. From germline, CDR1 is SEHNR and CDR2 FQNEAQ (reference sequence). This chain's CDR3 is CASSLESGGSPLHF. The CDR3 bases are TGTGCCAGCAGTCTAGAGTCGGGGGGTTCACCCCTCCACTTT.

The CDR3 DNA reads TGTGCCAGCAGCCTAGGGGTGTACCGTGGGGATCTTAACTACGAGCAGTACTTC. This gives the protein CASSLGVYRGDLNYEQYF. The chain links TRBV5-5 to TRBJ2-7; D may be TRBD1 (5 bases). Germline V gene sequence: CDR1 SGHKS, CDR2 YYEKEE (reference sequence). V was pared by 4 bases and J by 3 bases, with 26 bases between. The CDR3 spans 18 residues.